These 21 T cell receptor beta chains were all obtained from the same sample, sequenced in a study of CD8+ T cells in alopecia areata (dated by TCRdb to between 2018 and 2020). The library was made by the immunoSEQ multiplex PCR assay. For TCR sequencing, RNA was extracted from every sample and reverse transcribed into cDNA to serve as template. The table comes from immuneACCESS by way of TCRdb, which keeps in-frame sequences with V and J called. Part of the clones is missing from these tables; in studies checked, under half for an unresolved V gene and the rest for unknown reasons. The sample contains 150,000 or so clones, 50% to 70% of them found a single time. The ten largest make up roughly 0.99% of the sample. The sample's time point label, in plain terms: 4 weeks on oral tofacitinib. The treatment or condition label corresponds to: oral pan-JAK inhibitor, 5-10 mg twice daily. The sequencing here drew on CD4+ T cells sorted from blood, taken at week 4, from a patient treated with tofacitinib. Receptors originate from a human donor with alopecia areata.

This rearrangement joins TRBV5-1 to TRBJ2-5; a weak D match, TRBD2 (5 bases). V dropped 0 bases and J dropped 4 bases, with 10 bases sitting between them. The V gene's germline CDR1 is SGHRS and CDR2 YFSETQ. The CDR3 length is 14 residues. The CDR3 is CASSLAGIPETQYF. The CDR3 nucleotides are TGCGCCAGCAGCTTGGCGGGGATTCCAGAGACCCAGTACTTC. Looking up the rest from reference TRBV5-1 and TRBJ2-5 gives the full variable domain: KAGVTQTPRYLIKTRGQQVTLSCSPISGHRSVSWYQQTPGQGLQFLFEYFSETQRNKGNFPGRFSGRQFSNSRSEMNVSTLELGDSALYLCASSLAGIPETQYFGPGTRLLVL.

The J gene is TRBJ1-6, the V gene TRBV5-1; 8 bases are a match to TRBD1. Germline V gives CDR1 SGHRS, CDR2 YFSETQ. The CDR3 spans 15 residues. The J segment lost 10 bases and the V segment lost 4 bases, leaving 10 bases of the junction unmatched. The CDR3, as DNA: TGCGCCAGCAGCATAGACAGGGGTCGTGGGTCACCCCTCCACTTT. Protein product: CASSIDRGRGSPLHF.

The sample holds a few counts of this clone. This specimen includes other DNA sequences encoding the same CDR3. The chain uses TRBV29-1 and TRBJ2-5; D is perhaps TRBD2 (6 bases). V was trimmed by 4 bases and J by 5 bases, leaving 11 bases between them. CDR3 size: 12 residues. In germline, CDR1 is SQVTM, CDR2 ANQGSEA. CDR3 DNA sequence: TGCAGCGTTGCTGCGGGGCGGGAGACCCAGTACTTC. Its protein is CSVAAGRETQYF.

The rearrangement links TRBV5-7 to TRBJ2-4; D perhaps matches TRBD2 (5 bases). TRBV5-7 is identified as an open reading frame with a role that is uncertain. Trimming cost V 1 base and J 7 bases, with 15 bases left between them. The CDR3 covers 15 residues. The CDR3 DNA reads as TGTGCCAGCAGCTTGTTCAGTGGAGGCCCGAACATTCAGTACTTC. The encoded protein is CASSLFSGGPNIQYF.

This chain connects TRBV29-1 to TRBJ1-2, with D perhaps matching TRBD1 (6 bases). V was pared by 3 bases and J by 8 bases, with 13 bases between. Germline CDR1 SQVTM, CDR2 ANQGSEA. This CDR3 spans 12 amino acids. This CDR3 reads CSVDRGLRGYTF. In DNA form, the CDR3 reads TGCAGCGTTGACAGGGGTTTAAGGGGCTACACCTTC.

The genes are TRBV29-1 and TRBJ1-1; a possible D gene is TRBD1 (6 bases). Germline V gene lookup returns CDR1 SQVTM and CDR2 ANQGSEA. The CDR3 sequence is 13 residues long. V was clipped by 7 bases and J by 0 bases, with 12 bases between them. The CDR3 region has the DNA TGCAGCGGCCGAACAGGGATGAACACTGAAGCTTTCTTT. Amino acid sequence: CSGRTGMNTEAFF.

V usage is TRBV25-1 and J usage is TRBJ1-5, with D possibly being TRBD1 (5 bases). The CDR3 sequence is 15 residues long. CDR1 and CDR2 from the germline V gene are MGHDK and SYGVNS. V was clipped by 6 bases and J by 0 bases, with 12 bases between them. CDR3 in DNA: TGTGCCAGCAGGGGAGGGGAGGATAGCAATCAGCCCCAGCATTTT. The encoded protein is CASRGGEDSNQPQHF.

The V gene is TRBV7-3, the J gene TRBJ2-1; TRBD2 might be the D (6 bases). CDR1 SGHTA and CDR2 FQGTGA come from the germline V gene. V lost 5 bases to trimming and J lost 8 bases, with 13 bases between them. The CDR3 loop spans 13 amino acids. CDR3 residues: CASSRDAGYEQFF. The CDR3 nucleotides read TGTGCCAGCAGCCGCGATGCGGGGTATGAGCAGTTCTTC.

This chain joins TRBV30 and TRBJ2-3, with D maybe TRBD2 (5 bases). The CDR3 is made up of 11 amino acids. Trimming took 2 bases from V and 5 from J, leaving 5 bases between them. Germline values: CDR1 GTSNPN, CDR2 SVGIG (reference sequence). The chain's CDR3 is CAWSRGDTQYF. The CDR3 DNA follows: TGTGCCTGGAGTCGGGGAGATACGCAGTATTTT.

The chain links TRBV7-3 to TRBJ2-1; 8 positions match TRBD1. This CDR3 is 13 amino acids long. V dropped 5 bases and J dropped 9; count of bases not matched to a gene: 6. CDR1 and CDR2 from the germline V gene are SGHTA and FQGTGA. CDR3 DNA: TGTGCCAGCAGCCGGACAGGGCGTGTTGAGCAGTTCTTC. Protein product: CASSRTGRVEQFF.

V is TRBV5-1 and J is TRBJ1-2, with a weak D call TRBD1 (6 bases). V lost 2 bases, J lost 2 bases, and 10 bases lay in between. This CDR3 comprises 14 residues. Germline lookup yields CDR1 SGHRS and CDR2 YFSETQ. The CDR3 here is CASSFGTGNYGYTF. Here the CDR3 DNA reads TGCGCCAGCAGCTTTGGAACAGGGAACTATGGCTACACCTTC.

The chain couples TRBV6-5 to TRBJ2-5, with D possibly TRBD1 on 5 matching bases. The CDR3 contains 15 residues. CDR1 is MNHEY, CDR2 SVGAGI, per germline. Trimming took off 6 bases at V and 2 bases at J, with 16 bases between the two ends. The CDR3 bases are TGTGCCAGCAGGGAATTAGGGGCTCTACAAGAGACCCAGTACTTC. This codes for CASRELGALQETQYF.

V usage is TRBV5-6 and J usage is TRBJ1-6; no clear D gene. The CDR3 is made up of 14 amino acids. Germline V gives CDR1 SGHDT, CDR2 YYEEEE. With 7 bases removed from V and 7 bases from J, the gap between germline ends came to 15 bases. The CDR3 is CASGGFGRNSPLHF. The CDR3 DNA follows: TGTGCCAGCGGAGGGTTCGGGCGCAATTCACCCCTCCACTTT.

The chain employs TRBV29-1 and TRBJ2-3, with TRBD2 matching 8 bases. This CDR3 contains 13 residues. Germline CDR1 and CDR2: SQVTM and ANQGSEA. The V segment lost 4 bases and the J segment 10 bases; nucleotides outside the gene matches: 10. CDR3 sequence: CSVAPLAEHAQYF. DNA for the CDR3: TGCAGCGTTGCACCACTAGCGGAACACGCGCAGTATTTT.

This clone was detected only once. The chain carries TRBV6-5 and TRBJ1-2, with 9 bases aligning to TRBD1. After removal of 0 bases from V and 4 bases from J, the junction contained 0 bases not matched to a gene. Germline V gene sequence: CDR1 MNHEY, CDR2 SVGAGI. This CDR3 is 14 amino acids long. The CDR3 nucleotides are TGTGCCAGCAGTTACTCGACAGGGGGCTATGGCTACACCTTC. Its protein product is CASSYSTGGYGYTF.

This rearrangement joins TRBV30 to TRBJ2-2; D is uncertain. Between the trimmed V and J ends, which lost 2 bases and 5 bases, there was a span of 12 bases. CDR3 length: 14 residues. In germline, CDR1 is GTSNPN, CDR2 SVGIG (reference sequence). The DNA for the CDR3 is TGTGCCTGGAGTTCCAGGTGGGAAACCGGGGAGCTGTTTTTT. Residues: CAWSSRWETGELFF.

This clone showed up just a few times. The chain combines TRBV25-1 with TRBJ2-5; D is uncertain. V dropped 5 bases and J dropped 5 bases, with 18 bases sitting between them. CDR1 and CDR2 from the germline V gene are MGHDK and SYGVNS. The CDR3 contains 15 residues. The CDR3 region has the DNA TGTGCCAGCAGTATCACCCGGGTGCCAGCGGAGACCCAGTACTTC. This translates into CASSITRVPAETQYF.

The rearrangement uses TRBV6-5 and TRBJ1-2, with D unresolved. This CDR3 comprises 13 residues. V gave up 3 bases and J gave up 4 bases, with 9 bases separating them. Looked up from germline, CDR1 is MNHEY and CDR2 is SVGAGI. The CDR3 DNA reads TGTGCCAGCAGTTATGGTGGGAGCTATGGCTACACCTTC. Amino acid sequence: CASSYGGSYGYTF.

The chain couples TRBV30 to TRBJ2-1; D is unresolved. The CDR3 has 12 residues. The germline V gene encodes CDR1 GTSNPN and CDR2 SVGIG (reference sequence). V lost 8 bases and J lost 0, with 8 bases in between. As DNA, the CDR3 is TGTGCCGGTTTAAGCTCCTACAATGAGCAGTTCTTC. The encoded protein is CAGLSSYNEQFF.

This rearrangement joins TRBV11-2 to TRBJ1-4; no firm D call. The CDR3 length is 16 residues. V was shortened by 0 bases and J by 7 bases, with 15 bases between the two germline ends. The V gene's germline CDR1 is SGHAT and CDR2 FQNNGV. CDR3 DNA: TGTGCCAGCAGCTTAGATCTCTGGGGAGGGTCTGAAAAACTGTTTTTT. As protein: CASSLDLWGGSEKLFF.

Only one count was recorded for this clone. This chain joins TRBV19 and TRBJ1-6; D remains unclear. From germline, CDR1 is LNHDA and CDR2 SQIVND (reference sequence). V shed 10 bases and J shed 5 bases, with 12 bases lying between them. This CDR3 has 13 amino acids. CDR3 sequence (DNA): TGTGCCACCAGCGGGCAGAATAATTCACCCCTCCACTTT. It yields the protein CATSGQNNSPLHF.